A single sample gave rise to the 16 T cell receptor beta chains below, sequenced in a study of blood T cell repertoires in COVID-19. Using immunoSEQ multiplex PCR, the repertoire was profiled, and TCRdb retains in-frame clones only, with some absent. Of more than 30,000 clones in the sample, roughly 90% were seen once. The sequenced sample was peripheral blood. Receptors were obtained from a woman aged 40 to 55 with active or convalescent COVID-19.

The CDR3 spells CASSQGHRPYGYTF. CDR3 DNA sequence: TGTGCCAGCAGCCAAGGTCACAGACCCTATGGCTACACCTTC. The J gene is TRBJ1-2, the V gene TRBV14; no reliable D call. There are 14 residues in the CDR3. V was cut by 1 base and J by 4 bases, with 10 bases left in between. Germline CDR1 SGHDN, CDR2 FVKESK.

Concerning this clone itself: No conserved phenylalanine or tryptophan is present at the end of the CDR3, so a read error is the likely explanation. V and J are TRBV30 and TRBJ1-2; TRBD1 aligns across 7 bases. The ends lost 2 bases at V and 3 bases at J; junction bases unmatched: 6. In germline, CDR1 is GTSNPN, CDR2 SVGIG (reference sequence). The CDR3 loop spans 14 amino acids. This chain's CDR3 is CAWSKQGPDYGYTL. DNA for the CDR3: TGTGCCTGGAGTAAACAGGGGCCCGACTATGGCTACACCCTC.

This clone was seen more than once but under ten times. The chain recombines TRBV27 with TRBJ1-5; 8 nucleotides agree with TRBD1. Trimming cost V 3 bases and J 5 bases; bases outside gene matches: 12. In germline, CDR1 is MNHEY, CDR2 SMNVEV (reference sequence). There are 17 residues in the CDR3. CDR3 in amino acids: CASSFLSFRGRYQPQHF. Here the CDR3 DNA reads TGTGCCAGCAGTTTTCTTTCATTCAGGGGGCGGTATCAGCCCCAGCATTTT.

The J gene is TRBJ1-1, the V gene TRBV7-2, with 9 bases that match TRBD1. Germline V gene lookup returns CDR1 SGHTA and CDR2 FQGNSA. V lost 5 bases to trimming and J lost 4 bases; unmatched junction nucleotides: 8. The CDR3 runs to 15 residues. CDR3 sequence: CASSPWTGEGTEAFF. The CDR3 DNA is TGTGCCAGCAGCCCTTGGACAGGGGAGGGCACTGAAGCTTTCTTT.

This clone was counted a few times. The J gene is TRBJ2-5, the V gene TRBV5-6; TRBD1 matches 10 bases. CDR3 length equals 16 residues. From germline, CDR1 is SGHDT and CDR2 YYEEEE. V lost 0 bases, J lost 4 bases, and 6 bases stayed unmatched. CDR3 nucleotides: TGTGCCAGCAGCTTGGGGGGGACAGGGGCCTCAGAGACCCAGTACTTC. This translates into CASSLGGTGASETQYF. Based on the CDR3 plus reference TRBV5-6 and TRBJ2-5, the full variable domain is DAGVTQSPTHLIKTRGQQVTLRCSPKSGHDTVSWYQQALGQGPQFIFQYYEEEERQRGNFPDRFSGHQFPNYSSELNVNALLLGDSALYLCASSLGGTGASETQYFGPGTRLLVL.

This clone was seen only once. In nucleotides, the CDR3 is TGTGCCAGTAGCTCCAGGACAGGGCAAGAGACCCAGTACTTC. Its protein product is CASSSRTGQETQYF. The genes are TRBV19 and TRBJ2-5; TRBD1 aligns across 8 bases. The CDR3 is 14 amino acids. V lost 6 bases, J lost 2 bases, and 5 bases stayed unmatched. Per the germline V gene, CDR1 is LNHDA and CDR2 is SQIVND (reference sequence).

This chain's CDR3 is CASSIRDTAYEQYF. The CDR3 region has the DNA TGTGCCAGTAGTATCCGGGACACAGCCTACGAGCAGTACTTC. The chain links TRBV19 to TRBJ2-7, with TRBD1 as a possible D gene (6 bases). The CDR3 extends over 14 amino acids. Trimming took off 3 bases at V and 2 bases at J, with 11 bases between the two ends. Germline V gives CDR1 LNHDA, CDR2 SQIVND (reference sequence).

The genes are TRBV11-2 and TRBJ2-3, with TRBD2 matching 10 bases. Losses at the gene ends were 5 bases for V and 1 base for J; bases not matched to a gene: 3. The germline CDR1 and CDR2 sequences are SGHAT and FQNNGV. The CDR3 totals 15 residues. The CDR3 loop reads CASSVGTSGTDTQYF. The CDR3 DNA reads TGTGCCAGCAGCGTCGGGACTAGCGGCACAGATACGCAGTATTTT.

The gene calls are TRBV28 and TRBJ1-2; D is unclear. The CDR3 spans 12 residues. The V end lost 3 bases, the J end lost 4 bases, and 6 bases lay between the germline ends. CDR1 and CDR2 (germline): MDHEN, SYDVKM. In nucleotides, the CDR3 is TGTGCCAGCAGTTTGGAGGGCTATGGCTACACCTTC. This translates into CASSLEGYGYTF.

The gene calls are TRBV3-1 (or the pseudogene TRBV3-2) and TRBJ2-7; TRBD1 agrees at 7 bases. The V gene end was trimmed by 8 bases and the J gene end by 0 bases; junction bases not matched to a gene: 13. The V gene's germline CDR1 is LGHDT and CDR2 YNNKEL (reference sequence). CDR3 length: 16 amino acids. CDR3 coding DNA: TGTGCCAGCCGACTGTTTCCGGGACAGAGCTCCTACGAGCAGTACTTC. Its protein product is CASRLFPGQSSYEQYF.

The genes are TRBV2 and TRBJ1-2; TRBD1 agrees at 9 bases. Germline values: CDR1 SNHLY, CDR2 FYNNEI. J gave up 7 bases and V 6 bases, and 6 bases lay outside the gene matches. This CDR3 is built from 13 residues. CDR3 amino acids: CASSEDRGLGYTF. CDR3 DNA: TGTGCCAGCAGCGAGGACAGGGGACTTGGCTACACCTTC.

This chain joins TRBV4-3 and TRBJ2-7; no clear D. The CDR3 runs 15 residues. V lost 0 bases and J lost 2, with 11 bases in between. Germline loops: CDR1 LGHNA, CDR2 YSLEER. The CDR3 bases are TGCGCCAGCAGCCAAGAGGGCAATCCAGCCTACGAGCAGTACTTC. It encodes CASSQEGNPAYEQYF.

The V call is TRBV7-3, the J call TRBJ2-3; 7 bases are shared with TRBD1. Germline loops: CDR1 SGHTA, CDR2 FQGTGA. Trimming at V came to 5 bases and at J to 1 base, leaving 3 bases not matched to a gene. CDR3 length: 14 amino acids. The CDR3 nucleotides are TGTGCCAGCAGCGGAAGGGGGCGCACAGATACGCAGTATTTT. Amino acids: CASSGRGRTDTQYF.

The rearrangement links TRBV19 to TRBJ2-1; 7 bases match TRBD2. Germline lookup yields CDR1 LNHDA and CDR2 SQIVND (reference sequence). The V gene end was trimmed by 5 bases and the J gene end by 8 bases; junction bases not matched to a gene: 12. The CDR3 consists of 15 residues. The CDR3 is CASSVRDYDSDEQFF. Written as DNA, the CDR3 is TGTGCCAGTAGTGTCCGGGACTATGATAGCGATGAGCAGTTCTTC. Looking up the rest from reference TRBV19 and TRBJ2-1 gives the full variable domain: DGGITQSPKYLFRKEGQNVTLSCEQNLNHDAMYWYRQDPGQGLRLIYYSQIVNDFQKGDIAEGYSVSREKKESFPLTVTSAQKNPTAFYLCASSVRDYDSDEQFFGPGTRLTVL.

The chain links TRBV19 to TRBJ2-3, with unresolved D. Trimming stripped 3 bases from V and 4 bases from J, with 11 bases between. Germline CDR1 is LNHDA and CDR2 is SQIVND (reference sequence). The CDR3 is 14 residues long. CDR3: CASSISQISDTQYF. The CDR3, as DNA: TGTGCCAGTAGTATTTCGCAGATCTCAGATACGCAGTATTTT.

This sequence joins TRBV5-1 and TRBJ2-1; D might be TRBD2 (7 bases). The CDR3 consists of 14 residues. The ends were cut back, 5 bases at V and 10 bases at J, with 19 bases in the middle. Germline CDR1 is SGHRS and CDR2 is YFSETQ. The CDR3 loop is CASSYWGGRPEQFF. The CDR3, as DNA: TGCGCCAGCAGTTATTGGGGGGGCCGGCCCGAGCAGTTCTTC.